The 15 T cell receptor beta chains below all came from one sample that was sequenced in a study of CXCR3-negative and CXCR3-positive naive CD8 T cells (dated by TCRdb to about 2019). For sequencing, a NextSeq 550 was employed. The Human TCR Profiling Kit (MiLaboratory) was used to make UMI-labeled 5' RACE TRB cDNA libraries. After reprocessing by TCRdb, each CDR3 protein sequence is one entry, and no DNA is given. This sample's listing comprises 6,000 to 8,500 distinct CDR3 sequences. The ten largest clones add up to around 1.5% of the sample. The specimen was naive CXCR3- CD8+ T cells from blood. The cell subset or site tag for this specimen amounts to: CD45RO-CCR7+CD27+CD95- naive CD8+ T cells lacking CXCR3 (TNR3-). The receptors were sampled from a human donor in good health. Some clones in this sample may be carry-over from other donors' samples.

This clonotype is deemed medium-sized by its frequency. The chain links TRBV4-1 to TRBJ1-1. Looked up from germline, CDR1 is MGHRA and CDR2 is YSYEKL. This CDR3 has 13 residues. The CDR3 sequence is CASSQPGNTEAFF.

According to its frequency, this clonotype is medium-sized. The chain combines TRBV6-5 with TRBJ2-1. CDR1 is MNHEY and CDR2 is SVGAGI in the germline V gene. There are 14 residues in the CDR3. The CDR3 region is CASSDISSYNEQFF.

The V gene is TRBV11-1, the J gene TRBJ2-1; TCRdb's D call of TRBD2 is untestable without DNA. The CDR3 has 13 residues. From germline, CDR1 is SGHAT and CDR2 FQDESV (reference sequence). The CDR3 loop reads CASSGSNYNEQFF.

The rearrangement uses TRBV9 and TRBJ2-5; TCRdb lists TRBD2, though no DNA is available to test this call. Germline loops: CDR1 SGDLS, CDR2 YYNGEE. The CDR3 runs to 16 residues. The chain's CDR3 is CASSPPTSGAQETQYF.

The rearrangement joins TRBV5-1 to TRBJ2-1; TCRdb's assignment of TRBD1 cannot be checked, as there is no DNA. The CDR3 is 15 residues long. Per the germline V gene, CDR1 is SGHRS and CDR2 is YFSETQ. The CDR3 is CASSSGTGEDYEQFF.

The gene calls are TRBV6-1 and TRBJ2-1; as DNA is missing, the TRBD2 call by TCRdb cannot be tested. Germline V gives CDR1 MNHNS, CDR2 SASEGT. This CDR3 contains 15 residues. The CDR3 here is CASSEFVEGLGEQFF.

V gene TRBV5-1 combines with J gene TRBJ2-1; the D gene TCRdb calls, TRBD2, cannot be checked with no DNA. CDR1 SGHRS and CDR2 YFSETQ come from the germline V gene. The CDR3 covers 22 residues. The CDR3 here is CASSLGILPLAGAPVSYNEQFF.

The chain combines TRBV20-1 with TRBJ2-1. Germline CDR1 reads DFQATT; CDR2 reads SNEGSKA (reference sequence). There are 14 residues in the CDR3. CDR3 region: CSAPSLAVYNEQFF.

By frequency, this clonotype is medium-sized (0.01 to 0.1%). V usage is TRBV5-1 and J usage is TRBJ2-7; TCRdb calls TRBD1, which cannot be checked without DNA. This CDR3 contains 14 residues. CDR1 and CDR2 from the germline V gene are SGHRS and YFSETQ. The CDR3 here is CASSPGDGPYEQYF.

The chain employs TRBV7-2 and TRBJ2-2; TCRdb's D call, TRBD2, is unchecked because there is no DNA. Germline CDR1 is SGHTA and CDR2 is FQGNSA. The CDR3 sequence is 16 residues long. The CDR3 here is CASSPPLAESTGELFF.

This clonotype is deemed medium-sized by its frequency. V usage is TRBV29-1 and J usage is TRBJ2-5; the D call from TCRdb, TRBD2, cannot be confirmed without DNA. The CDR3 extends over 16 amino acids. Germline CDR1 reads SQVTM; CDR2 reads ANQGSEA. CDR3 amino acids: CSVVHWGPREGETQYF. Based on the CDR3 plus reference TRBV29-1 and TRBJ2-5, the full variable domain is SAVISQKPSRDICQRGTSLTIQCQVDSQVTMMFWYRQQPGQSLTLIATANQGSEATYESGFVIDKFPISRPNLTFSTLTVSNMSPEDSSIYLCSVVHWGPREGETQYFGPGTRLLVL.

Its frequency marks this clonotype as medium-sized. V is TRBV6-5 and J is TRBJ1-5; with no DNA, the TCRdb D assignment of TRBD1 cannot be verified. The CDR3 length is 14 residues. Germline V lookup: CDR1 MNHEY, CDR2 SVGAGI. Here the CDR3 reads CASSQGAGDQPQHF.

The rearrangement uses TRBV29-1 and TRBJ2-5; the TRBD2 assignment by TCRdb is unverifiable without DNA. This CDR3 comprises 14 residues. CDR1 SQVTM and CDR2 ANQGSEA come from the germline V gene. Here the CDR3 reads CSVEWGTSASARYF.

V usage is TRBV20-1 and J usage is TRBJ2-6. Germline CDR1 DFQATT, CDR2 SNEGSKA (reference sequence). This CDR3 has 14 amino acids. The CDR3 sequence: CSAQMDSGANVLTF.

Its frequency marks this clonotype as medium-sized (0.01 to 0.1%). The chain couples TRBV29-1 to TRBJ1-5; TCRdb lists TRBD1, though no DNA is available to test this call. This CDR3 spans 14 amino acids. CDR1 and CDR2 from the germline V gene are SQVTM and ANQGSEA. The CDR3 sequence: CSVSPGQQNQPQHF.